Listed below are T cell receptor beta chains from one sample, sequenced in a study of blood T cell repertoires in COVID-19. Libraries were prepared by immunoSEQ multiplex PCR; TCRdb keeps only in-frame clonotypes and omits some of them. The data hold under 250,000 clones, with about 86% observed a single time. The sample was peripheral blood. The receptor source for this set is a man aged 45-65 years with active or convalescent COVID-19. CDR3s include the opening cysteine and the closing phenylalanine or tryptophan. A D gene is named only where the DNA matches it firmly. Not every row has a clone size; where given, it reads once, few, many or a size class.

-	TRBD2	TRBJ2-3	TRBV6-2/TRBV6-3	TGTGCCAGCAGTTTCCGAAGCGGGGCCACAGATACGCAGTATTTT	CASSFRSGATDTQYF
-	-	TRBJ2-7	TRBV11-2	TGTGCCAGCAGCTTAGATTCGGTGAGCTCCTACGAGCAGTACTTC	CASSLDSVSSYEQYF
-	TRBD2	TRBJ2-3	TRBV6-5	TGTGCCAGCCGGACTAGCGGGGGGTCTGATACGCAGTATTTT	CASRTSGGSDTQYF
-	-	TRBJ2-2	TRBV28	TGTGCCAGCAGATTAGGACGCAGGGGCGGGGAGCTGTTTTTT	CASRLGRRGGELFF
-	-	TRBJ1-6	TRBV19	TGTGCCAGTAGTATAGCCCCTGCGGGGGACTCCTCACCCCTCCACTTT	CASSIAPAGDSSPLHF
-	-	TRBJ2-3	TRBV3-1/TRBV3-2	TGTGCCAGCAGCCAAGAGGGCCTCCGCACAGATACGCAGTATTTT	CASSQEGLRTDTQYF
once	-	TRBJ1-4	TRBV9	TGTGCCAGCAGCGTAAGGGGATCAACTAATGAAAAACTGTTTTTT	CASSVRGSTNEKLFF
-	-	TRBJ1-6	TRBV9	TGTGCCAGCAGCGTAGCAGGGTCCTATAATTCACCCCTCCACTTT	CASSVAGSYNSPLHF
-	-	TRBJ1-4	TRBV2	TGTGCCAGCCGGTCGGGGTATAATGAAAAACTGTTTTTT	CASRSGYNEKLFF
-	-	TRBJ1-4	TRBV3-1/TRBV3-2	TGTGCCAGCAGCCAAGTAGCAGCTGAGCCCATAAAAGTCGTTTTT	CASSQVAAEPIKVVF
-	TRBD2	TRBJ2-2	TRBV3-1/TRBV3-2	TGTGCCAGCAGCCAACTCGAGCGGGGGGTCTCCACCGGGGAGCTGTTTTTT	CASSQLERGVSTGELFF
once	TRBD1	TRBJ1-2	TRBV4-1	TGCGCCAGCAGCCCAAGGGACAGTGCCTATGGCTACACCTTC	CASSPRDSAYGYTF
-	TRBD1	TRBJ2-5	TRBV14	TGTGCCAGCAGCCTCTTACAGGGGGAAGAGACCCAGTACTTC	CASSLLQGEETQYF
-	-	TRBJ1-1	TRBV19	TGTGCCAGTAGTCCCCAGTTGAACACTGAAGCTTTCTTT	CASSPQLNTEAFF
-	TRBD2	TRBJ2-1	TRBV27	TGTGCCAGCAGTTTAAATGCGGGGGGGGTAAATAATGAGCAGTTCTTC	CASSLNAGGVNNEQFF
-	-	TRBJ1-1	TRBV5-1	TGCGCCAGCAGCTTGGATCCGGGGGAGGACACTGAAGCTTTCTTT	CASSLDPGEDTEAFF
-	TRBD2	TRBJ2-7	TRBV4-2	TGTGCCAGCAGCCAAGATACTTCTAGCGGGATCAGATACGAGCAGTACTTC	CASSQDTSSGIRYEQYF
-	TRBD1	TRBJ2-1	TRBV6-2/TRBV6-3	TGTGCCAGCAGTTGGTCCGACAGGGGGGGCCACAATGAGCAGTTCTTC	CASSWSDRGGHNEQFF
-	TRBD2	TRBJ2-7	TRBV9	TGTGCCAGCAGTCCACCCCTAGCGGGGGGGACCTACGAGCAGTACTTC	CASSPPLAGGTYEQYF
-	-	TRBJ2-2	TRBV30	TGTGCCTGCACTAAGAACACCGGGGAGCTGTTTTTT	CACTKNTGELFF
-	TRBD1	TRBJ2-5	TRBV3-1/TRBV3-2	TGTGCCAGCAGCCAAGATTGGTTAAGGGGGCAGGTGGAGACCCAGTACTTC	CASSQDWLRGQVETQYF
once	-	TRBJ1-2	TRBV19	TGTGCCAGTAAACCCCCCAGGGTCTATGGCTACACCTTC	CASKPPRVYGYTF
-	-	TRBJ2-1	TRBV2	TGTGCCAGCAGTGCGCGGGATGAGCAGTTCTTC	CASSARDEQFF
-	TRBD1	TRBJ1-4	TRBV2	TGTGCCAGCAGTGAAGCGTGGACAGGGGTGGGGGAAAAACTGTTTTTT	CASSEAWTGVGEKLFF
-	-	TRBJ2-3	TRBV5-1	TGCGCCAGCAGCCTTGAGGCGTTTTCTAGCACAGATACGCAGTATTTT	CASSLEAFSSTDTQYF
-	-	TRBJ1-1	TRBV9	TGTGCCAGCAGCGTAAATATCGGTCTGAACACTGAAGCTTTCTTT	CASSVNIGLNTEAFF
-	-	TRBJ2-3	TRBV6-4	TGTGCCAGCAGGGTTGAACACAGGGTGGGCACAGATACGCAGTATTTT	CASRVEHRVGTDTQYF
-	-	TRBJ2-7	TRBV11-1	TGTGCCAGCAGCTTGAACGGGAACTACGAGCAGTACTTC	CASSLNGNYEQYF
-	-	TRBJ1-1	TRBV21-1	TGTGCCAGCAGCAATCGAGTCGGGGGGCCTCTTTCGAACACTGAAGCTTTCTTT	CASSNRVGGPLSNTEAFF
-	-	TRBJ2-5	TRBV28	TGTGCCAGCAGTTTATTCGGCAGGGAAACAAAAGAGACCCAGTACTTC	CASSLFGRETKETQYF
once	TRBD1	TRBJ2-7	TRBV25-1	TGTGCCAGCAGTGAAATCGGGACAGGGGGCGAGCAGTACTTC	CASSEIGTGGEQYF
once	-	TRBJ1-1	TRBV6-2/TRBV6-3	TGTGCCAGCAGTGTTACAGGGAGCCCTGAAGCTTTCTTT	CASSVTGSPEAFF
few	-	TRBJ1-1	TRBV4-2	TGTGCCAGCAGCCAAGCGGAAGGGGATAACACTGAAGCTTTCTTT	CASSQAEGDNTEAFF
-	-	TRBJ1-2	TRBV9	TGTGCCAGCAAATTCGACAGCGCTCGGAGCTACACCTTC	CASKFDSARSYTF
-	TRBD1	TRBJ1-5	TRBV2	TGTGCCAGCAGAGACAGGGGTGGCCAGCCCCAGCATTTT	CASRDRGGQPQHF
-	TRBD2	TRBJ2-3	TRBV7-6	TGTGCCAGCAGCTTAGGACCCCGGGGGGGCCCAGATACGCAGTATTTT	CASSLGPRGGPDTQYF
-	-	TRBJ1-3	TRBV18	TGTGCCAGCTCACCGCGGTCGGGGGACTCTGGAAACACCATATATTTT	CASSPRSGDSGNTIYF
-	-	TRBJ1-1	TRBV4-2	TGTGCCAGCAGCCCCTCTGCGCTCTCGGACACTGAAGCTTTCTTT	CASSPSALSDTEAFF
-	-	TRBJ2-1	TRBV27	TGTGCCAGCAGTTCCCGACTTAAACCCAATGAGCAGTTCTTC	CASSSRLKPNEQFF
-	TRBD2	TRBJ2-2	TRBV5-1	TGCGCCCGCAGCTTGACAGCGGGGGGGCGTACCGGGGAGCTGTTTTTT	CARSLTAGGRTGELFF
-	-	TRBJ1-5	TRBV19	TGTGCCAGTAAGGTGGGAGTACAGCCCCAGCATTTT	CASKVGVQPQHF
many	-	TRBJ2-7	TRBV5-6	TGTGCCAGCAGCTTGGACGGGACAAGCCTGAGGGAGCAGTACTTC	CASSLDGTSLREQYF
-	TRBD2	TRBJ2-3	TRBV20-1	TGCAGTGCTAGTACATCTCTAGCGGGGGGATCTCTACTAGGCACAGATACGCAGTATTTT	CSASTSLAGGSLLGTDTQYF
-	-	TRBJ1-1	TRBV12-3/TRBV12-4	TGTGCCAGCAGTTTGACCCCCGAGGGTGAAGCTTTCTTT	CASSLTPEGEAFF
-	-	TRBJ2-7	TRBV6-5	TGTGCCAGCATCGCGGGGGCGCAAACCTACGAGCAGTACTTC	CASIAGAQTYEQYF